Below, 7 T cell receptor beta chains from the same sample are listed, as sequenced in a study of blood T cell repertoires in COVID-19. The protocol was immunoSEQ multiplex PCR, while the TCRdb copy is restricted to in-frame clones and leaves out a portion. The sample has around 300,000 clones, about nine tenths seen once; the top ten hold 1.5% to 2%. Sequenced sample: PBMCs or T cells enriched from blood (not recorded which). These receptors were obtained from a woman aged 40 to 50 who had recovered from COVID-19.

V and J are TRBV7-2 and TRBJ1-6; possibly TRBD1 for D (5 bases). The CDR3 runs to 13 residues. Germline V CDR1 and CDR2: SGHTA, FQGNSA. The V end lost 6 bases, the J end lost 16 bases, and 19 bases lay between the germline ends. The CDR3 reads CASSLNSGGILHF. Here the CDR3 DNA reads TGTGCCAGCAGTCTCAATTCGGGGGGGATACTCCACTTT.

The chain couples TRBV6-5 to TRBJ2-1; 13 positions agree with TRBD2. V shed 6 bases and J 5 bases; nucleotides not matched to a gene: 4. CDR3 length: 15 residues. Germline V gene lookup returns CDR1 MNHEY and CDR2 SVGAGI. The CDR3 DNA reads TGTGCCAGCAGAGGGACTAGCGGGGTTAACAATGAGCAGTTCTTC. It is translated as CASRGTSGVNNEQFF.

This chain connects TRBV18 to TRBJ2-5; TRBD2 is a possible D gene (5 bases). V was clipped by 0 bases and J by 7 bases, with 21 bases between them. The V gene's germline CDR1 is KGHSH and CDR2 LQKENI. There are 17 residues in the CDR3. The CDR3 is CASSPPTRVGIMATQYF. In nucleotides, the CDR3 is TGTGCCAGCTCACCACCGACGAGGGTGGGGATCATGGCGACCCAGTACTTC. Full variable domain (remainder filled in from reference TRBV18 and TRBJ2-5): NAGVMQNPRHLVRRRGQEARLRCSPMKGHSHVYWYRQLPEEGLKFMVYLQKENIIDESGMPKERFSAEFPKEGPSILRIQQVVRGDSAAYFCASSPPTRVGIMATQYFGPGTRLLVL.

The J gene is TRBJ2-1, the V gene TRBV7-3; 7 nucleotides line up with TRBD2. Trimming removed 2 bases from V and 5 bases from J; junction bases left unmatched: 12. Germline V gene lookup returns CDR1 SGHTA and CDR2 FQGTGA. There are 17 residues in the CDR3. The CDR3 nucleotides are TGTGCCAGCAGCTTAGAAGCGGGAATCGGTACACACAATGAGCAGTTCTTC. It yields the protein CASSLEAGIGTHNEQFF.

The rearrangement joins TRBV19 to TRBJ1-3; D gene uncertain. Trimming stripped 0 bases from V and 9 bases from J, with 9 bases between. The CDR3 is made up of 13 amino acids. Germline V lookup: CDR1 LNHDA, CDR2 SQIVND (reference sequence). CDR3 in DNA: TGTGCCAGTAGTATAGAACCCCTCGGCACCATATATTTT. Protein product: CASSIEPLGTIYF.

The chain combines TRBV7-9 with TRBJ1-3; possible D gene TRBD1, 5 bases. Germline CDR1 is SEHNR and CDR2 is FQNEAQ (reference sequence). With 5 bases removed from V and 4 bases from J, the gap between germline ends came to 15 bases. The CDR3 is made up of 15 amino acids. CDR3 DNA: TGTGCCAGCAGCATACACGGGGGGTCAGGAAACACCATATATTTT. Translating it yields CASSIHGGSGNTIYF.

The chain uses TRBV3-1 (or the pseudogene TRBV3-2) and TRBJ2-2; the D is unclear. Trimming took off 0 bases at V and 1 base at J, with 9 bases between the two ends. There are 16 residues in the CDR3. Germline CDR1 is LGHDT and CDR2 is YNNKEL (reference sequence). Written as DNA, the CDR3 is TGTGCCAGCAGCCAAGACTGGCACCTGAACACCGGGGAGCTGTTTTTT. Encoded protein: CASSQDWHLNTGELFF.